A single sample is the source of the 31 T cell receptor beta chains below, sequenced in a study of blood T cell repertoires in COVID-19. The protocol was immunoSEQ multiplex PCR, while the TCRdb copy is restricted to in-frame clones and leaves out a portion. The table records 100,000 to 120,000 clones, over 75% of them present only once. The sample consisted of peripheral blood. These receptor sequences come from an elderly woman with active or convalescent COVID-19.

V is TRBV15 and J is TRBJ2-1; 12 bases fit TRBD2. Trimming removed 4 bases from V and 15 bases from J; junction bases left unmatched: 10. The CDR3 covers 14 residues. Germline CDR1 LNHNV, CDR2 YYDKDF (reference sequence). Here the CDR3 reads CATSTGLAGNILFF. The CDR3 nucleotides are TGTGCCACCAGCACCGGACTAGCGGGAAATATTCTGTTCTTC.

CDR3 DNA: TGCGCCAGCAATACCGAGGACAATAACTATGGCTACACCTTC. This translates into CASNTEDNNYGYTF. The V call is TRBV5-1, the J call TRBJ1-2, with D maybe TRBD1 (5 bases). CDR1 and CDR2 (germline): SGHRS, YFSETQ. The CDR3 totals 14 residues. V shed 6 bases and J shed 1 base, with 13 bases lying between them.

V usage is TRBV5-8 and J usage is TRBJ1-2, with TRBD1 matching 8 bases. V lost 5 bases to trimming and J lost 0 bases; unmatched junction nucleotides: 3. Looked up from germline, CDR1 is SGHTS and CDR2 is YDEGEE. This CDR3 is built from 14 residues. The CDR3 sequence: CASSQDRANYGYTF. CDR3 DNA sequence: TGTGCCAGCAGTCAGGACAGGGCTAACTATGGCTACACCTTC.

This chain's CDR3 is CASSTPGLAGGYEQYF. The CDR3 DNA reads as TGTGCCAGTAGTACCCCGGGACTAGCGGGAGGCTACGAGCAGTACTTC. The chain links TRBV19 to TRBJ2-7, with 15 bases aligning to TRBD2. In germline, CDR1 is LNHDA, CDR2 SQIVND (reference sequence). V gave up 4 bases and J gave up 3 bases; unmatched junction bases: 4. This CDR3 region has 16 residues.

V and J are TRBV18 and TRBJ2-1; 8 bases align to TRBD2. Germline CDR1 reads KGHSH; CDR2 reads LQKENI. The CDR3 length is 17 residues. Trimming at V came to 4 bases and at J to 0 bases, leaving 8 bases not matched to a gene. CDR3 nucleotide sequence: TGTGCCAGCTCACTCTTCGTAGCGGGAAGCTCCTACAATGAGCAGTTCTTC. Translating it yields CASSLFVAGSSYNEQFF. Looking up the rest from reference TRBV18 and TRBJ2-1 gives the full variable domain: NAGVMQNPRHLVRRRGQEARLRCSPMKGHSHVYWYRQLPEEGLKFMVYLQKENIIDESGMPKERFSAEFPKEGPSILRIQQVVRGDSAAYFCASSLFVAGSSYNEQFFGPGTRLTVL.

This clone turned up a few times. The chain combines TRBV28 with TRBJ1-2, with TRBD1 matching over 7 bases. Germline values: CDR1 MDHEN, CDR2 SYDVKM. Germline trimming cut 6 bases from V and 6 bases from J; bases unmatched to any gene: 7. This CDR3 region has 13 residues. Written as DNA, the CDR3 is TGTGCCAGCAGCCTAAGGGGGCTGAATGGCTACACCTTC. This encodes CASSLRGLNGYTF.

Here the CDR3 DNA reads TGTGCCAGCATTCCCCTCAGGGGTACATTGGGGGGCTACACCTTC. Translating it yields CASIPLRGTLGGYTF. The V call is TRBV6-5, the J call TRBJ1-2; D is possibly TRBD1 (6 bases). The germline CDR1 and CDR2 sequences are MNHEY and SVGAGI. The CDR3 is made up of 15 amino acids. Trimming stripped 7 bases from V and 8 bases from J, with 23 bases between.

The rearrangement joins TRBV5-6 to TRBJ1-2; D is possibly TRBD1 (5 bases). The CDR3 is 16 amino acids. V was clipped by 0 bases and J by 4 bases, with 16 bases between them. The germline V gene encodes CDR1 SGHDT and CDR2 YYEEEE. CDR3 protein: CASSLVALGGVYGYTF. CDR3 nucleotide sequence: TGTGCCAGCAGCTTGGTGGCCCTCGGGGGGGTCTATGGCTACACCTTC.

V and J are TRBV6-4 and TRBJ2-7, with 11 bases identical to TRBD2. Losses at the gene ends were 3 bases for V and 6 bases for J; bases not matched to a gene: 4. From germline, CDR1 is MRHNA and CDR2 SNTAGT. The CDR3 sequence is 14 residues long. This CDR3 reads CASSELAGVSEQYF. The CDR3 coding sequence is TGTGCCAGCAGTGAACTAGCGGGAGTTTCCGAGCAGTACTTC.

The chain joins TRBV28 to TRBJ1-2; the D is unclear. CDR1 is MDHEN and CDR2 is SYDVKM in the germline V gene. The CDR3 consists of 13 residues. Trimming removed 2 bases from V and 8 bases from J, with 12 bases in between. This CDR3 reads CASSLGGSVGYTF. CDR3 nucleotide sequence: TGTGCCAGCAGTTTAGGAGGGTCCGTAGGCTACACCTTC.

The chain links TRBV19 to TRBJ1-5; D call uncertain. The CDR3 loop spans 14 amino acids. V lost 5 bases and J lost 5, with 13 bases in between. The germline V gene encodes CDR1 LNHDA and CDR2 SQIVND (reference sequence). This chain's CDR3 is CASSLLEFYQPQHF. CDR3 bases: TGTGCCAGTAGTCTCCTAGAATTCTATCAGCCCCAGCATTTT.

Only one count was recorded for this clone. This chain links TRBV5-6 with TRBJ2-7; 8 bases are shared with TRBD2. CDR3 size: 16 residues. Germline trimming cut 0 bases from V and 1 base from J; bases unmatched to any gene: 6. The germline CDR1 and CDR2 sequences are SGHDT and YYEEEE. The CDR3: CASSLVLAEPSYEQYF. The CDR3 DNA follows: TGTGCCAGCAGCTTGGTACTAGCGGAACCTTCCTACGAGCAGTACTTC.

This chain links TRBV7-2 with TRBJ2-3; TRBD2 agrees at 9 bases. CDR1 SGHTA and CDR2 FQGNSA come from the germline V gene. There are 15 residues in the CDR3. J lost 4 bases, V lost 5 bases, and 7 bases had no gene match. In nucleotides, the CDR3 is TGTGCCAGCAGCCCCCGGCGGGAGGGCCCAGATACGCAGTATTTT. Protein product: CASSPRREGPDTQYF.

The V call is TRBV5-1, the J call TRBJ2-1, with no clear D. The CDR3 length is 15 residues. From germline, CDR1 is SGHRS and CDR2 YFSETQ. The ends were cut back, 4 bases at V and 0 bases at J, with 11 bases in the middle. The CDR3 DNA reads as TGCGCCAGCAGCCCAGGCCGATCCTCCTACAATGAGCAGTTCTTC. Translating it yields CASSPGRSSYNEQFF.

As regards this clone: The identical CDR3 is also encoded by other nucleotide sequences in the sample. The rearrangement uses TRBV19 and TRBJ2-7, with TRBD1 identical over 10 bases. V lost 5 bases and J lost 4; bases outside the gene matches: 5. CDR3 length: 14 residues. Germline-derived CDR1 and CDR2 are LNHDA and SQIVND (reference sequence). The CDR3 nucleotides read TGTGCCAGTAGTTGGACAGGGGGGTCTTACGAGCAGTACTTC. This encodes CASSWTGGSYEQYF.

CDR3 nucleotides: TGTGCCAGCTCACCAAGGACAGGGGACACCGGGGAGCTGTTTTTT. Translated, it gives CASSPRTGDTGELFF. The rearrangement uses TRBV18 and TRBJ2-2; 9 nucleotides line up with TRBD1. V trimming: 2 bases; J trimming: 3 bases; junction bases outside the gene matches: 1. The CDR3 runs 15 residues. In germline, CDR1 is KGHSH, CDR2 LQKENI.

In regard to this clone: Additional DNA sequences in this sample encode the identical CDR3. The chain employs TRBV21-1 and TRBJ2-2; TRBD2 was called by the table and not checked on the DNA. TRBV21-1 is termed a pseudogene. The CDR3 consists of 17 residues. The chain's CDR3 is CASSKVWGGRNTGELFF. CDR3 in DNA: TGTGCCAGCAGCAAAGTATGGGGGGGGCGGAACACCGGGGAGCTGTTTTTT.

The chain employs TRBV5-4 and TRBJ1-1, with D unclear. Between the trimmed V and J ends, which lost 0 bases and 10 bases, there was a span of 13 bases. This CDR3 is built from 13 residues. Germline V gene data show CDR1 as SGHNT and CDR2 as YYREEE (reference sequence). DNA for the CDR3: TGTGCCAGCAGCTTGGGGTCTCATACCGGAGCTTTCTTT. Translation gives CASSLGSHTGAFF. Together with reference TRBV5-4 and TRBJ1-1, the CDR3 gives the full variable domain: ETGVTQSPTHLIKTRGQQVTLRCSSQSGHNTVSWYQQALGQGPQFIFQYYREEENGRGNFPPRFSGLQFPNYSSELNVNALELDDSALYLCASSLGSHTGAFFGQGTRLTVV.

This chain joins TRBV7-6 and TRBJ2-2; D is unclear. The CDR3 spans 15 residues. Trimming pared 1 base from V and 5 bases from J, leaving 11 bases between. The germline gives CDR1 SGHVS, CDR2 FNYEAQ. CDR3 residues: CASSLGGHRTGELFF. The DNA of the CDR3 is TGTGCCAGCAGCTTAGGTGGGCATCGGACCGGGGAGCTGTTTTTT. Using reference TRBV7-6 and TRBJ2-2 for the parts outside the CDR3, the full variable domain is GAGVSQSPRYKVTKRGQDVALRCDPISGHVSLYWYRQALGQGPEFLTYFNYEAQQDKSGLPNDRFSAERPEGSISTLTIQRTEQRDSAMYRCASSLGGHRTGELFFGEGSRLTVL.

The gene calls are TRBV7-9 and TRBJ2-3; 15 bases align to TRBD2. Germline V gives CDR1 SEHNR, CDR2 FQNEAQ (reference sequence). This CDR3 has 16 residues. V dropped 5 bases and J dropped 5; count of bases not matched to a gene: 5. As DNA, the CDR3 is TGTGCCAGCAGCCTAGGGACTAGCGGGAGGATAGATACGCAGTATTTT. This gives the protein CASSLGTSGRIDTQYF.

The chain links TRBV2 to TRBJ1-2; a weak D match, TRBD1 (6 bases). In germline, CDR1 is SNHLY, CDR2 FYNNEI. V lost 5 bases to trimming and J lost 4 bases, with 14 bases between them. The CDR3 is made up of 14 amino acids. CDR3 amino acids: CASSRQAPLYGYTF. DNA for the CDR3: TGTGCCAGCAGTCGACAGGCCCCCCTCTATGGCTACACCTTC.

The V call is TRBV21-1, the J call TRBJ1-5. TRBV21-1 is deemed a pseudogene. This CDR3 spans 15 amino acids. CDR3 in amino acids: CASSKCKTVRQPQHF. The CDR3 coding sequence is TGTGCCAGCAGCAAATGTAAAACGGTAAGACAGCCCCAGCATTTT.

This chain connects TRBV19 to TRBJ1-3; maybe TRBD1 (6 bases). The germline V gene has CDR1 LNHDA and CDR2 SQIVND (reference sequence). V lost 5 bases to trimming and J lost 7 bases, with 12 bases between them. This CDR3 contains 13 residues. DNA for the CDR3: TGTGCCAGTAGTCAACAGGGTTTTAACACCATATATTTT. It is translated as CASSQQGFNTIYF.

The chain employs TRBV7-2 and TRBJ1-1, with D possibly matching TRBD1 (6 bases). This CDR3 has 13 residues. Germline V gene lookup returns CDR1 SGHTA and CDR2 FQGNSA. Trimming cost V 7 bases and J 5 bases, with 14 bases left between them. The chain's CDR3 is CASNQGGGTEAFF. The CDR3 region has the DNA TGTGCCAGCAACCAAGGGGGGGGAACTGAAGCTTTCTTT.

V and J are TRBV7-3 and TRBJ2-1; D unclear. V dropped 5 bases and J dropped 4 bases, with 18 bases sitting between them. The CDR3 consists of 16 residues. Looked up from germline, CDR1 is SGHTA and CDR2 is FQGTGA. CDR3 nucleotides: TGTGCCAGCAGCCACACTAAGCGAACGCTTTACAATGAGCAGTTCTTC. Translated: CASSHTKRTLYNEQFF.

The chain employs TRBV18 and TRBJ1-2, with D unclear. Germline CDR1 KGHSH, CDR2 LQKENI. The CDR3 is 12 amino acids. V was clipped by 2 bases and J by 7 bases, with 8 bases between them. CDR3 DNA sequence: TGTGCCAGCTCACCAGTTAGTCCTGGCTACACCTTC. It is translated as CASSPVSPGYTF.

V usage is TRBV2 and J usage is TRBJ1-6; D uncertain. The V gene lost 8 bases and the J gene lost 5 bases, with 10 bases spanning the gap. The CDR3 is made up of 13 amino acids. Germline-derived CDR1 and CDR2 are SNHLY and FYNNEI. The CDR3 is CASWIGHNSPLHF. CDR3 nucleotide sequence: TGTGCCAGCTGGATTGGGCATAATTCACCCCTCCACTTT.

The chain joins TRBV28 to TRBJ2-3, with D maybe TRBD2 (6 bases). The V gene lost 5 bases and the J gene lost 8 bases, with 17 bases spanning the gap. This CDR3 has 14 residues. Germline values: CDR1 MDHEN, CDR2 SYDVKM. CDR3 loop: CASSSSGTGGTQYF. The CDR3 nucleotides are TGTGCCAGCAGTAGTTCCGGGACCGGGGGTACGCAGTATTTT.

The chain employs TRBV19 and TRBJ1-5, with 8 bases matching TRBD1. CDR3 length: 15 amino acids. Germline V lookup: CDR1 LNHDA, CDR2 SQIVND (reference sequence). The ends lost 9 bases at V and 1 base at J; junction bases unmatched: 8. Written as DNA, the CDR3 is TGTGCCAGCGACAGGGGACTACGAAGCAATCAGCCCCAGCATTTT. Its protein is CASDRGLRSNQPQHF.

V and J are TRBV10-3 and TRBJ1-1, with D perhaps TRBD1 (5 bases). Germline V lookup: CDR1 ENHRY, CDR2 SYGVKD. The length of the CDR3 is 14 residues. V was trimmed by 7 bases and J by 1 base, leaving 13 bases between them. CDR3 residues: CAIKSQGRNTEAFF. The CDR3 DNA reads TGTGCCATCAAATCGCAGGGTCGGAACACTGAAGCTTTCTTT.

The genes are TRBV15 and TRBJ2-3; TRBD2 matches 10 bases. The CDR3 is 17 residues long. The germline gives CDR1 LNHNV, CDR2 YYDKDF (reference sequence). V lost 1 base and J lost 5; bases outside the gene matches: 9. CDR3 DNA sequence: TGTGCCACCAGCAGAGGGCCCCCTAGCGGGAGTGAAGATACGCAGTATTTT. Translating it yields CATSRGPPSGSEDTQYF.